The TCR beta chain described here comes from a study of regulatory T cells in long-lasting Graves disease. Time point meaning: persistent/refractory GD, antithyroid drugs over 5 years with positive TRAb. PBMCs were the source of the RNA used for TCR sequencing. This CDR3 region has 17 residues. Germline V gene lookup returns CDR1 MNHEY and CDR2 SVGAGI. The V and J ends lost 3 bases and 4 bases, in that order; junction bases with no gene match: 12. In building TCR beta libraries, iRepertoire HTBI primers were used together with Arm-PCR of CDR3 regions. One entry per CDR3 protein results from TCRdb running MiXCR on the multiplex PCR reads. The sample carries 650,000 to 850,000 distinct CDR3 sequences, 25% to 30% recorded once. Study-level findings and limits: Thyroid tissue was not studied; only peripheral blood was. Persistent Graves' patients had lower TCR diversity than newly diagnosed ones. A reduction in accuracy may have resulted from the small sample size. Segments TRBV28, TRBJ1-2 and TRBJ2-5 showed preferential usage in persistent disease.

About this clonotype itself: Its antigen remains unidentified.

Sample: peripheral blood mononuclear cells (PBMCs), taken when the disease was refractory, from a patient treated with antithyroid drugs. The genes are TRBV6-5 and TRBJ1-1; 9 positions match TRBD1. This receptor was obtained from a female donor with Graves disease. CDR3 DNA sequence: TGTGCCAGCAGTTATAACACAGGGGGCGACGGGGGCACTGAAGCTTTCTTT. Translating gives CASSYNTGGDGGTEAFF.